One and the same sample provided the 14 T cell receptor beta chains below, sequenced in a study of vaccination and CD4 T cells after COVID-19. Treatment described: approximately nine-day PBMC culture with coronavirus spike peptide pools or control peptides (ViraFEST assay). Their target antigens are unknown. CD4+ T cells that had been cultured provided DNA sequenced with the Oncomine TCR Beta short-read assay. TCRdb analysed the PCR reads with MiXCR anew, one entry per CDR3 protein. The data show fewer than 9,000 distinct CDR3 sequences, approximately 70% seen once. Sequencing used CD4+ T cells from blood, cultured in vitro. The source is a human donor who had recovered from COVID-19.

This chain links TRBV6-2 or TRBV6-3 with TRBJ1-5; 10 positions agree with TRBD1. The germline V gene has CDR1 MNHEY and CDR2 SVGEGT. The CDR3 loop spans 17 amino acids. With V trimmed by 2 bases and J by 2 bases, 6 bases remained unmatched. The chain's CDR3 is CASSYPTGTGGNQPQHF. The CDR3 nucleotides read TGTGCCAGCAGTTACCCAACCGGGACAGGGGGCAATCAGCCCCAGCATTTT.

The chain couples TRBV7-2 to TRBJ2-5; 7 bases map to TRBD2. This CDR3 comprises 18 residues. The V gene end was trimmed by 5 bases and the J gene end by 7 bases; junction bases not matched to a gene: 22. CDR1 is SGHTA, CDR2 FQGNSA, per germline. CDR3 DNA: TGTGCCAGCAGCGTTCTGGTAGGAGATGCTAGCGGCAGTGGGACCCAGTACTTC. Protein: CASSVLVGDASGSGTQYF.

The rearrangement joins TRBV6-1 to TRBJ1-1, with D possibly matching TRBD1 (6 bases). The CDR3 has 14 residues. Germline values: CDR1 MNHNS, CDR2 SASEGT. V shed 5 bases and J shed 2 bases, with 12 bases lying between them. The chain's CDR3 is CASSIDRRNTEAFF. The CDR3 coding sequence is TGTGCCAGCAGTATCGACAGGAGAAACACTGAAGCTTTCTTT.

V is TRBV6-5 and J is TRBJ2-7; TRBD2 matches 8 bases. With 2 bases clipped from V and 2 bases from J, the junction kept 11 bases outside the gene matches. CDR1 and CDR2 from the germline V gene are MNHEY and SVGAGI. This CDR3 is 17 amino acids long. The CDR3 is CASSYKASGWSPYEQYF. The DNA of the CDR3 is TGTGCCAGCAGTTACAAGGCTAGCGGGTGGAGCCCCTACGAGCAGTACTTC.

The genes are TRBV27 and TRBJ2-5; TRBD1 aligns across 9 bases. CDR1 is MNHEY, CDR2 SMNVEV, per germline (reference sequence). Unmatched junction bases numbered 15, after V lost 5 bases and J lost 5 bases. The CDR3 length is 17 residues. The chain's CDR3 is CASSPLQGAGVRETQYF. The DNA for the CDR3 is TGTGCCAGCAGTCCGTTACAGGGGGCCGGGGTGAGGGAGACCCAGTACTTC.

The chain combines TRBV5-4 with TRBJ2-5; 8 nucleotides match TRBD1. Germline lookup yields CDR1 SGHNT and CDR2 YYREEE (reference sequence). The CDR3 extends over 15 amino acids. The V and J ends lost 4 bases and 4 bases, in that order; junction bases with no gene match: 9. CDR3 nucleotides: TGTGCCAGCAGCGGGAGGACAGGGTGGGGAGAGACCCAGTACTTC. It codes for CASSGRTGWGETQYF.

The rearrangement uses TRBV29-1 and TRBJ2-7; 10 bases line up with TRBD1. The V segment lost 4 bases and the J segment 0 bases; nucleotides outside the gene matches: 3. The CDR3 loop spans 14 amino acids. The germline gives CDR1 SQVTM, CDR2 ANQGSEA. The chain's CDR3 is CSVVGQGSSYEQYF. The CDR3 DNA follows: TGCAGCGTTGTGGGACAGGGGAGCTCCTACGAGCAGTACTTC.

The chain has TRBV19 and TRBJ2-3; D might be TRBD1 or TRBD2, each matching 5 bases. The CDR3 runs 14 residues. Trimming left V 6 bases short and J 2 bases short, with 12 bases between. In germline, CDR1 is LNHDA, CDR2 SQIVND (reference sequence). The CDR3 bases are TGTGCCAGTAGAGGTATAGGGACCACAGATACGCAGTATTTT. Protein sequence: CASRGIGTTDTQYF.

CDR3 nucleotide sequence: TGCAGCCCCAGAGGAGGGGGCGTCTATGGCTACACCTTC. Protein: CSPRGGGVYGYTF. The V and J genes are TRBV20-1 and TRBJ1-2; the match to TRBD1 covers 7 bases. The germline V gene encodes CDR1 DFQATT and CDR2 SNEGSKA (reference sequence). This CDR3 region has 13 residues.

The chain employs TRBV7-2 and TRBJ2-2; no clear D gene. V lost 5 bases to trimming and J lost 7 bases, with 11 bases between them. This CDR3 is 13 amino acids long. The germline V gene encodes CDR1 SGHTA and CDR2 FQGNSA. The CDR3 here is CASSLFGYGELFF. CDR3 nucleotides: TGTGCCAGCAGCCTGTTCGGGTACGGGGAGCTGTTTTTT.

This chain links TRBV24-1 with TRBJ2-3, with no clear D. This CDR3 has 16 residues. Trimming removed 4 bases at V and 3 bases at J, with 16 bases between. Germline-derived CDR1 and CDR2 are KGHDR and SFDVKD. The CDR3 bases are TGTGCCACCAGTGACTCCGGACCAGATAGGACAGATACGCAGTATTTT. This encodes CATSDSGPDRTDTQYF.

V and J are TRBV6-5 and TRBJ2-5, with 7 bases matching TRBD2. CDR3 length: 15 residues. CDR1 is MNHEY, CDR2 SVGAGI, per germline. Trimming took 0 bases from V and 5 from J; bases not matched to a gene: 6. Here the CDR3 reads CASSYSVRRGETQYF. The CDR3 DNA reads TGTGCCAGCAGTTACTCGGTCCGGCGGGGGGAGACCCAGTACTTC.

This chain joins TRBV19 and TRBJ2-2, with 7 bases fitting TRBD1. Germline V gene lookup returns CDR1 LNHDA and CDR2 SQIVND (reference sequence). The CDR3 has 15 amino acids. Germline trimming cut 4 bases from V and 4 bases from J; bases unmatched to any gene: 6. CDR3 amino acids: CASSRQGIRTGELFF. The CDR3 coding sequence is TGTGCCAGTAGTAGACAGGGCATCCGCACCGGGGAGCTGTTTTTT.

This chain connects TRBV7-3 to TRBJ1-2; TRBD1 agrees at 9 bases. The germline gives CDR1 SGHTA, CDR2 FQGTGA. CDR3 size: 15 residues. V was pared by 2 bases and J by 6 bases, with 7 bases of the junction left unmatched. In DNA form, the CDR3 reads TGTGCCAGCAGCTTAGACGGGACAGGGAGAAATGGCTACACCTTC. Its protein is CASSLDGTGRNGYTF.